The clone carrying this T cell receptor (beta chain) was found many times. Stable Graves' hyperthyroidism meant no ophthalmopathy progression within 18 months. Germline CDR1 and CDR2: SGHTA and FQGNSA. The length of the CDR3 is 15 residues. Trimming at V came to 8 bases and at J to 4 bases, leaving 13 bases not matched to a gene. TCR beta CDR3 region amplification was performed from RNA transcripts. When the TCR CDR3 underwent first-round RT-PCR, the HTBI primer set was used. TCRdb recomputed calls from the multiplex PCR reads with MiXCR, one row per CDR3 protein. The repertoire holds over 200,000 distinct CDR3 sequences, with around 17% as singletons. This record comes from a study of T cells in Graves' hyperthyroidism and ophthalmopathy.

The gene calls are TRBV7-2 and TRBJ1-2; 7 bases line up with TRBD1. The sequence was obtained from a man between 35 and 55 years old with Graves' hyperthyroidism. Sample: blood. The CDR3 loop reads CASAQGYSSGYGYTF. The CDR3 DNA is TGTGCCAGCGCACAGGGGTATTCGTCAGGCTATGGCTACACCTTC.